These 7 T cell receptor beta chains were sequenced from one sample in a study of control samples from healthy donors and cancer patients. Produced via immunoSEQ multiplex PCR; TCRdb's table is partial and in-frame only. The data show approximately 51,000 clones, 75% to 90% seen once. Material: blood. The receptors come from a man between 65 and 85 years old in good health.

The J gene is TRBJ2-7, the V gene TRBV5-1; a weak D match, TRBD1 (6 bases). CDR3 length equals 14 residues. Trimming shortened V by 2 bases and J by 2 bases, and 11 bases separated the two germline ends. CDR1 SGHRS and CDR2 YFSETQ come from the germline V gene. CDR3 amino acids: CASSFTGTTYEQYF. DNA of the CDR3: TGCGCCAGCAGCTTTACCGGGACAACCTACGAGCAGTACTTC.

This clone was seen just once. V gene TRBV5-4 combines with J gene TRBJ2-1; 10 bases match TRBD1. Germline V CDR1 and CDR2: SGHNT, YYREEE (reference sequence). V trimming: 4 bases; J trimming: 5 bases; junction bases outside the gene matches: 6. The CDR3 contains 15 residues. CDR3 coding DNA: TGTGCCAGCAGCAGCCGGGACAGGGGCAACAATGAGCAGTTCTTC. This translates into CASSSRDRGNNEQFF.

The chain carries TRBV27 and TRBJ2-5; 7 nucleotides match TRBD2. The CDR3 totals 13 residues. V trimming: 8 bases; J trimming: 7 bases; junction bases outside the gene matches: 10. Germline CDR1 MNHEY, CDR2 SMNVEV (reference sequence). The CDR3 nucleotides are TGTGCCAGCCGGGGGGAGGGTTTGGGGACCCAGTACTTC. It yields the protein CASRGEGLGTQYF.

This clone was seen once. The gene calls are TRBV14 and TRBJ1-4, with D possibly being TRBD1 (6 bases). Trimming shortened V by 3 bases and J by 6 bases, and 17 bases separated the two germline ends. The CDR3 is 16 amino acids. Germline CDR1 reads SGHDN; CDR2 reads FVKESK. CDR3 amino acids: CASSQSYRARDEKLFF. The CDR3 nucleotides are TGTGCCAGCAGCCAGAGCTACAGGGCACGGGATGAAAAACTGTTTTTT.

The genes are TRBV5-1 and TRBJ2-2; 8 positions match TRBD2. Germline CDR1 is SGHRS and CDR2 is YFSETQ. The CDR3 has 17 amino acids. V was pared by 0 bases and J by 0 bases, with 4 bases of the junction left unmatched. In nucleotides, the CDR3 is TGCGCCAGCAGCTTGGATCCAGCGGGAGCGAACACCGGGGAGCTGTTTTTT. Translated, it gives CASSLDPAGANTGELFF.

This clone was found once. The chain recombines TRBV5-6 with TRBJ1-6; the match to TRBD1 covers 8 bases. After removal of 4 bases from V and 1 base from J, the junction contained 7 bases not matched to a gene. Per germline, CDR1 SGHDT and CDR2 YYEEEE. The CDR3 loop spans 17 amino acids. Here the CDR3 reads CASSTTGGVSYNSPLHF. The CDR3 DNA is TGTGCCAGCAGCACCACAGGGGGAGTGTCCTATAATTCACCCCTCCACTTT. The entire variable domain, with the rest obtained from reference TRBV5-6 and TRBJ1-6, is as follows: DAGVTQSPTHLIKTRGQQVTLRCSPKSGHDTVSWYQQALGQGPQFIFQYYEEEERQRGNFPDRFSGHQFPNYSSELNVNALLLGDSALYLCASSTTGGVSYNSPLHFGNGTRLTVT.

The rearrangement uses TRBV12-5 and TRBJ2-1; 7 bases agree with TRBD2. V shed 1 base and J 10 bases; nucleotides not matched to a gene: 10. CDR1 and CDR2 from the germline V gene are LGHNT and FRNRAP. The CDR3 loop spans 15 amino acids. As DNA, the CDR3 is TGTGCTAGTGGTTTGGGGGGAGGGTCGGTGTCGGAGCAGTTCTTC. Amino acids: CASGLGGGSVSEQFF.